Below, 11 T cell receptor beta chains from the same sample are listed, as sequenced in a study of T-cell reconstitution after alpha-beta-depleted transplantation in children. Unique molecular identifiers were incorporated when the TCRbeta library was constructed. TCRdb ran MiXCR on the PCR reads and lists one entry per CDR3 protein. The sample contains approximately 300,000 distinct CDR3 sequences, more than 9% of which appear only once. Material: peripheral blood, obtained 180 days after TCRalphabeta/CD19-depleted stem cell transplant. Receptors were obtained from a male patient under 10 years old who had a stem cell transplant for chronic granulomatous disease, so the T cells may come from the graft donor.

This clonotype came up many times. The chain employs TRBV29-1 and TRBJ2-1, with D uncertain. The V gene's germline CDR1 is SQVTM and CDR2 ANQGSEA. V lost 4 bases and J 3 bases, leaving 4 bases between the germline ends. The CDR3 runs to 11 residues. The CDR3: CSVVNYNEQFF. The CDR3, as DNA: TGCAGCGTTGTTAACTACAATGAGCAGTTCTTC.

Notes on this clonotype: It is unclear where the CDR3 begins or ends on the DNA, so no DNA is shown, and the CDR3 is as TCRdb lists it. The chain recombines TRBV7-5 with TRBJ2-3; the table's D call, TRBD1, has no DNA check behind it. TRBV7-5 constitutes a pseudogene. Ends included, the CDR3 has 14 residues. The CDR3 spells CISVPIRGSDTQYF.

This clonotype was observed at least ten times. The J gene is TRBJ1-1, the V gene TRBV20-1; weak D call: TRBD1 (6 bases). Germline values: CDR1 DFQATT, CDR2 SNEGSKA (reference sequence). This CDR3 region has 15 residues. V was pared by 4 bases and J by 4 bases, with 19 bases between. The CDR3: CSAKRGVGGGTEAFF. For the CDR3, the DNA is TGCAGTGCTAAGAGAGGGGTTGGAGGGGGCACTGAAGCTTTCTTT.

J is TRBJ2-3 and V is TRBV7-3; 8 nucleotides line up with TRBD2. Per the germline V gene, CDR1 is SGHTA and CDR2 is FQGTGA. V trimming: 5 bases; J trimming: 8 bases; junction bases outside the gene matches: 12. The CDR3 is made up of 15 amino acids. The CDR3 region has the DNA TGTGCCAGCAGCCCTCTCCCGGGGGGGCCTGGTACGCAGTATTTT. This encodes CASSPLPGGPGTQYF.

There are many counts of this clonotype. V usage is TRBV29-1 and J usage is TRBJ2-2; D ambiguous. This CDR3 is 16 amino acids long. Germline CDR1 reads SQVTM; CDR2 reads ANQGSEA. V gave up 7 bases and J gave up 0 bases, with 18 bases separating them. The CDR3 sequence: CSAYTGPSANTGELFF. In nucleotides, the CDR3 is TGCAGCGCCTACACTGGGCCCTCCGCGAACACCGGGGAGCTGTTTTTT.

This clonotype has ten or more counts. The V gene is TRBV7-2, the J gene TRBJ2-3; TRBD1 is a possible D gene (6 bases). Germline lookup yields CDR1 SGHTA and CDR2 FQGNSA. Trimming removed 5 bases at V and 0 bases at J, with 15 bases between. The CDR3 extends over 16 amino acids. The CDR3 loop is CASSGRQARSTDTQYF. CDR3 nucleotide sequence: TGTGCCAGCAGCGGCCGACAGGCCCGGAGCACAGATACGCAGTATTTT.

This clonotype was observed at least ten times. The V call is TRBV24-1, the J call TRBJ2-5; either TRBD1 or TRBD2 may fit D (6 bases each). Germline CDR1 KGHDR, CDR2 SFDVKD. This CDR3 comprises 15 residues. V was trimmed by 0 bases and J by 4 bases, leaving 11 bases between them. CDR3 DNA: TGTGCCACCAGTGATTTGAGAGGGGGAGGAGAGACCCAGTACTTC. It is translated as CATSDLRGGGETQYF.

At least ten counts were recorded for this clonotype. The chain links TRBV5-1 to TRBJ2-5; D is undetermined. CDR3 length equals 15 residues. Trimming took 0 bases from V and 5 from J, leaving 14 bases between them. The germline V gene encodes CDR1 SGHRS and CDR2 YFSETQ. The CDR3 DNA follows: TGCGCCAGCAGCTTGGCCCTCCTGGGTGTCGAGACCCAGTACTTC. Translated: CASSLALLGVETQYF.

In this sample, this clonotype is medium-sized. The chain combines TRBV27 with TRBJ2-7, with 9 bases fitting TRBD1. The germline V gene encodes CDR1 MNHEY and CDR2 SMNVEV (reference sequence). This CDR3 is built from 14 residues. V trimming: 5 bases; J trimming: 1 base; junction bases outside the gene matches: 3. CDR3: CASSLGTGSYEQYF. The CDR3 DNA sequence: TGTGCCAGCAGTCTAGGGACAGGGTCCTACGAGCAGTACTTC.

V and J are TRBV19 and TRBJ1-4; D is perhaps TRBD1 (6 bases). The CDR3 is 16 amino acids. Trimming pared 5 bases from V and 2 bases from J, leaving 15 bases between. Germline V gives CDR1 LNHDA, CDR2 SQIVND (reference sequence). CDR3 amino acids: CASSATGSATNEKLFF. The CDR3 DNA follows: TGTGCCAGTAGTGCGACAGGCTCAGCCACTAATGAAAAACTGTTTTTT.

This clonotype was seen ten or more times. V gene TRBV6-1 combines with J gene TRBJ2-1, with 12 bases aligning to TRBD2. CDR3 length: 14 residues. The V gene's germline CDR1 is MNHNS and CDR2 SASEGT. With 6 bases clipped from V and 5 bases from J, the junction kept 2 bases outside the gene matches. The CDR3 sequence: CASRRLAGDNEQFF. The CDR3 nucleotides read TGTGCCAGCAGGCGACTAGCGGGAGACAATGAGCAGTTCTTC.